This T cell receptor (beta chain) was observed in a study of blood T cell repertoires in COVID-19. CDR3 length: 14 residues. Per germline, CDR1 LNHDA and CDR2 SQIVND (reference sequence). Deletions cut 8 bases from V and 3 bases from J, with 15 bases between. Assay: immunoSEQ multiplex PCR; the TCRdb copy retains only in-frame clones and omits some. The sample yields about 180,000 clones, 70% to 90% seen once. The sequence was collected from a human donor with active or convalescent COVID-19. The donor label of this sample is uncertain. The material sequenced was peripheral blood. V is TRBV19 and J is TRBJ2-3; D may be TRBD1 (8 bases). The CDR3: CASADRGGTDTQYF. The CDR3, as DNA: TGTGCCAGTGCCGACAGGGGAGGGACAGATACGCAGTATTTT.